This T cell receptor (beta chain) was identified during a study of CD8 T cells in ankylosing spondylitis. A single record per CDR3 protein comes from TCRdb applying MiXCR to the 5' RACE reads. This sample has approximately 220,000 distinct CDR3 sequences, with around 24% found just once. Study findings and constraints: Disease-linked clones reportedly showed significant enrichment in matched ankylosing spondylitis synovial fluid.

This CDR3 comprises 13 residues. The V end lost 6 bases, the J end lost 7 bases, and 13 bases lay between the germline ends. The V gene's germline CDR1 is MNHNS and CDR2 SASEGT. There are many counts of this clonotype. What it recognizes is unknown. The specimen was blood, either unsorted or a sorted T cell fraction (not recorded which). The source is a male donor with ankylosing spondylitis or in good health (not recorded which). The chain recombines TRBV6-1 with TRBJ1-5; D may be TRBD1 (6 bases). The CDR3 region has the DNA TGTGCCAGCAGCACCCGAGGGGGACAGCCCCAGCATTTT. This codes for CASSTRGGQPQHF.